This T cell receptor (beta chain) comes out of a study of blood T cell repertoires in COVID-19. Looking at the study overall: Sites in the United States, Italy and Spain provided acute and convalescent COVID-19 samples. T cells, B-cell-depleted T cells, or PBMCs supplied cDNA or gDNA.

The CDR3 extends over 13 amino acids. Trimming cost V 0 bases and J 6 bases, with 9 bases left between them. Germline CDR1 is SGHRS and CDR2 is YFSETQ. Authors' methods: Amplification of reference gene primers was used by the study to estimate nucleated cell counts. Repertoires were generated with immunoSEQ multiplex PCR, while TCRdb's copy carries only in-frame clones and drops some. D and trimming were read from the DNA, whereas the V and J calls and clone size are those reported in that table. The repertoire holds nearly 110,000 clones, about three quarters seen once, with 4.3% in the top ten. The origin of this receptor is a man in his 70s with acute or convalescent COVID-19. The V and J genes are TRBV5-1 and TRBJ1-2; TRBD1 might be the D (6 bases). Sequenced: peripheral blood. The CDR3 loop reads CASSLGTANGYTF. CDR3 nucleotide sequence: TGCGCCAGCAGCTTGGGGACAGCAAATGGCTACACCTTC.